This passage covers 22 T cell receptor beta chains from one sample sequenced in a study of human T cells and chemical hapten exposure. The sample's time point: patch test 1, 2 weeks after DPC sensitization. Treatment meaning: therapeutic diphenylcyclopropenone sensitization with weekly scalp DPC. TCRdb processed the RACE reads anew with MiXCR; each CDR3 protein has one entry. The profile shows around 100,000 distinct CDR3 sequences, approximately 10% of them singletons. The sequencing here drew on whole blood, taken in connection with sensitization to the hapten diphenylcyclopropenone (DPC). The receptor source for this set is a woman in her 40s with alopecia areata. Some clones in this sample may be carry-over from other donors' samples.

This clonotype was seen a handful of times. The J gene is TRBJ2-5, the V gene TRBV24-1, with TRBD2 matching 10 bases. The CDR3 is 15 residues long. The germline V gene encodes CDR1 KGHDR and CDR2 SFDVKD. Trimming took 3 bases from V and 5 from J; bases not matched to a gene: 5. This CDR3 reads CATSDASGSGETQYF. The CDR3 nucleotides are TGTGCCACCAGTGATGCTAGCGGGAGTGGTGAGACCCAGTACTTC.

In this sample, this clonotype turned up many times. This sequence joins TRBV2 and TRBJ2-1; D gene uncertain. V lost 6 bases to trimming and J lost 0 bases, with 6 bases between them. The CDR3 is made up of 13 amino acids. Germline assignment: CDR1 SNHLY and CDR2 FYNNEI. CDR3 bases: TGTGCCAGCAGCATGTTCTCCTACAATGAGCAGTTCTTC. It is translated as CASSMFSYNEQFF.

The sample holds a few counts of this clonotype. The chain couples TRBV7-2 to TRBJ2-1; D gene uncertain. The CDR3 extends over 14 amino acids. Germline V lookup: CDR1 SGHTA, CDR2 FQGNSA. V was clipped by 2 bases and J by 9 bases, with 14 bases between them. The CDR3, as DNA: TGTGCCAGCAGCTTAAATTCCCCTCCCAGTGAGCAGTTCTTC. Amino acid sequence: CASSLNSPPSEQFF. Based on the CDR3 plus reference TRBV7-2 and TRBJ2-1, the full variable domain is GAGVSQSPSNKVTEKGKDVELRCDPISGHTALYWYRQSLGQGLEFLIYFQGNSAPDKSGLPSDRFSAERTGGSVSTLTIQRTQQEDSAVYLCASSLNSPPSEQFFGPGTRLTVL.

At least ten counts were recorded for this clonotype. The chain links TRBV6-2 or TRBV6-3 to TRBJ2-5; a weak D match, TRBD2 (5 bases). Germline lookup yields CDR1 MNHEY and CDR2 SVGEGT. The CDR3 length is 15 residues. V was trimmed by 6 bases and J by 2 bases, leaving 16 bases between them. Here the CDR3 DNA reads TGTGCCAGCAGACGGTCCGGGAACGTACAAGAGACCCAGTACTTC. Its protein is CASRRSGNVQETQYF.

The CDR3 bases are TGTGCCAGCAGCGTCGGGACAGCCGAGGAGACCCAGTACTTC. Protein sequence: CASSVGTAEETQYF. V is TRBV9 and J is TRBJ2-5; 7 bases line up with TRBD1. The germline V gene has CDR1 SGDLS and CDR2 YYNGEE. V was clipped by 2 bases and J by 5 bases; unmatched bases: 6. The CDR3 spans 14 residues.

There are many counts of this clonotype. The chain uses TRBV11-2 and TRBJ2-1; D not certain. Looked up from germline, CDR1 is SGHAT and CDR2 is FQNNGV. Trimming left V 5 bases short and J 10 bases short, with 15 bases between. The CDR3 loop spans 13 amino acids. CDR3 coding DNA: TGTGCCAGCAGCCTGGGTCCGCAGCCCGAGCAGTTCTTC. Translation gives CASSLGPQPEQFF.

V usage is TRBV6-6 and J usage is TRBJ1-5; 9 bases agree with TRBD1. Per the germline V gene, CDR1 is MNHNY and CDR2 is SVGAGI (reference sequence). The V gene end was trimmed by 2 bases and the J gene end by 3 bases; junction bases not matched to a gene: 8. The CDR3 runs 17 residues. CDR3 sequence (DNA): TGTGCCAGCAGTTACCCTATAGGGACAGGGAACAATCAGCCCCAGCATTTT. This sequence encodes CASSYPIGTGNNQPQHF.

CDR3 amino acids: CASSTSSEVSSYNEQFF. CDR3 coding DNA: TGTGCCAGCAGCACCTCTAGCGAGGTTAGCTCCTACAATGAGCAGTTCTTC. This chain connects TRBV9 to TRBJ2-1; D perhaps matches TRBD2 (6 bases). The CDR3 has 17 amino acids. The germline CDR1 and CDR2 sequences are SGDLS and YYNGEE. V lost 4 bases, J lost 0 bases, and 17 bases lay in between. The entire variable domain, with the rest obtained from reference TRBV9 and TRBJ2-1, is as follows: DSGVTQTPKHLITATGQRVTLRCSPRSGDLSVYWYQQSLDQGLQFLIQYYNGEERAKGNILERFSAQQFPDLHSELNLSSLELGDSALYFCASSTSSEVSSYNEQFFGPGTRLTVL.

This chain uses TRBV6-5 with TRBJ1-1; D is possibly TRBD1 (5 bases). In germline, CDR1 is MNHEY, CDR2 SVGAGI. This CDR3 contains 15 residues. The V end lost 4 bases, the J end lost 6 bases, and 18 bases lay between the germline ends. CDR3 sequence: CASSSTGRGGPEAFF. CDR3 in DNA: TGTGCCAGCAGTTCCACCGGGAGGGGCGGACCTGAAGCTTTCTTT.

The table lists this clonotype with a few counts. The CDR3 protein is CASSGRTGGAGSNQPQHF. As DNA, the CDR3 is TGTGCCAGCAGCGGACGGACGGGGGGCGCAGGTAGCAATCAGCCCCAGCATTTT. The gene calls are TRBV7-9 and TRBJ1-5; weak D call: TRBD1 (6 bases). The V and J ends lost 5 bases and 0 bases respectively, with 20 bases between them. The CDR3 contains 18 residues. CDR1 and CDR2 (germline): SEHNR, FQNEAQ (reference sequence).

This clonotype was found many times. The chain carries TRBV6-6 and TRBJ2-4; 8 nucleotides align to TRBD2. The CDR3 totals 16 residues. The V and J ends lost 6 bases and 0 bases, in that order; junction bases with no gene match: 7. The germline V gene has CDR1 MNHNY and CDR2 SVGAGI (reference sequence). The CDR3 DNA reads TGTGCCAGCAGGGCCAGACTAGCGTTAGCCAAAAACATTCAGTACTTC. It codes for CASRARLALAKNIQYF.

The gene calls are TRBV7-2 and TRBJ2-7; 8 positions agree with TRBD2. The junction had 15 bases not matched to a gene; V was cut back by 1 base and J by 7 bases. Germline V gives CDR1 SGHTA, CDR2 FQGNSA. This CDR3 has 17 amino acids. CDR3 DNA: TGTGCCAGCAGCTTAGATCACCGGGCAGCGGGGGTGGGGGAGCAGTACTTC. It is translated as CASSLDHRAAGVGEQYF.

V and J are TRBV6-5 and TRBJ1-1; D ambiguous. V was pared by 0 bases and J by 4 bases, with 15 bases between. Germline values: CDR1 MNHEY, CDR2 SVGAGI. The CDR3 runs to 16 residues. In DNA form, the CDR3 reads TGTGCCAGCAGTTACTCGAGTCGGGGTTCAAGCACTGAAGCTTTCTTT. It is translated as CASSYSSRGSSTEAFF.

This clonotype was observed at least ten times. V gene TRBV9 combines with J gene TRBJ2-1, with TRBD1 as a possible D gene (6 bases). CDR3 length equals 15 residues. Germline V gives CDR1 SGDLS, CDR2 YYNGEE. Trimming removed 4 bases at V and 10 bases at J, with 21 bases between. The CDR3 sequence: CASSLAPLQGGEQFF. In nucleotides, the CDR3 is TGTGCCAGCAGCCTAGCTCCACTACAGGGTGGGGAGCAGTTCTTC.

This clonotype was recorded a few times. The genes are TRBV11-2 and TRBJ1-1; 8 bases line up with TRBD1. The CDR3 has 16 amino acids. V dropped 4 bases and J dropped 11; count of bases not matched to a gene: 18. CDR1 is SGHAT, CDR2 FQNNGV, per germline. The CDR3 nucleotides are TGTGCCAGCAGCTCGATAAAGCGTTGGGAACAGGGGGGCGCTTTCTTT. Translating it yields CASSSIKRWEQGGAFF. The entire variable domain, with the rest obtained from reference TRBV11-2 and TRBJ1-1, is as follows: EAGVAQSPRYKIIEKRQSVAFWCNPISGHATLYWYQQILGQGPKLLIQFQNNGVVDDSQLPKDRFSAERLKGVDSTLKIQPAKLEDSAVYLCASSSIKRWEQGGAFFGQGTRLTVV.

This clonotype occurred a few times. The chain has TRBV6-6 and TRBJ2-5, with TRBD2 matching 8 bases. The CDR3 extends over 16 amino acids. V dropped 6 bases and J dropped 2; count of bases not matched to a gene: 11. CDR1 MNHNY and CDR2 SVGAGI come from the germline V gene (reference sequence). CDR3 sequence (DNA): TGTGCCAGCAGACTGCCGGGACTAGTTGGGCAAGAGACCCAGTACTTC. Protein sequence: CASRLPGLVGQETQYF.

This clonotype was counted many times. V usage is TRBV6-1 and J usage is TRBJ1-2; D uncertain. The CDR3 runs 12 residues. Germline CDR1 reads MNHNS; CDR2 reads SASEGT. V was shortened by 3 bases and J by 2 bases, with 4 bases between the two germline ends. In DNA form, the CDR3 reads TGTGCCAGCAGTGATATGAACTATGGCTACACCTTC. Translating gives CASSDMNYGYTF.

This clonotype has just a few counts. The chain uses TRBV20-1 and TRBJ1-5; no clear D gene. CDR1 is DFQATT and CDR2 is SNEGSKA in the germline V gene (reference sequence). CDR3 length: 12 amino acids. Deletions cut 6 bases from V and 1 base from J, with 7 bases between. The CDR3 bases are TGCAGTGCATCGGACAGCAATCAGCCCCAGCATTTT. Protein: CSASDSNQPQHF.

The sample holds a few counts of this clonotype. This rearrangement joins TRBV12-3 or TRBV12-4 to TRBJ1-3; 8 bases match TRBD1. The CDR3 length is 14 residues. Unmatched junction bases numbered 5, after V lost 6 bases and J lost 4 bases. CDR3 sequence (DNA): TGTGCCAGCAGCCGACAGGGGATGGGAAACACCATATATTTT. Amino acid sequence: CASSRQGMGNTIYF.

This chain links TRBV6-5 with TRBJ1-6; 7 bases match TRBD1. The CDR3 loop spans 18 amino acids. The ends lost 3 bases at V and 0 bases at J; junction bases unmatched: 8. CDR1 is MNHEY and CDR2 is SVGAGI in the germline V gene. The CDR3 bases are TGTGCCAGCAGTTATTCCCTACAGGGGAGCTCCTATAATTCACCCCTCCACTTT. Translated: CASSYSLQGSSYNSPLHF.

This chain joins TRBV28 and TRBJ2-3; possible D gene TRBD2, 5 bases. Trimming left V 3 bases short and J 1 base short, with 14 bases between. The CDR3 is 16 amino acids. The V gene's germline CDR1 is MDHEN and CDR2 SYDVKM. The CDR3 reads CASSLGRRYGTDTQYF. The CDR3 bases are TGTGCCAGCAGTTTGGGTCGGAGGTATGGCACAGATACGCAGTATTTT.

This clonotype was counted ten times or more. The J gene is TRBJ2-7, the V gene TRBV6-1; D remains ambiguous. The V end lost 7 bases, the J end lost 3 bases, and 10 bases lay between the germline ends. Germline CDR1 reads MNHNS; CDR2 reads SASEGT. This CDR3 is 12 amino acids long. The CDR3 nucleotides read TGTGCCAGCACCATACCCCTCTACGAGCAGTACTTC. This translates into CASTIPLYEQYF.